This TCR beta chain emerged from a study of blood T cells in healthy people across ages. No fewer than 7 million PBMCs went into each sample. This clonotype has only a few counts. Losses at the gene ends were 5 bases for V and 0 bases for J; bases not matched to a gene: 5. The CDR3 length is 15 residues. A second PCR, run for about 7 to 11 cycles, used a sample-barcoded 5' primer plus a J-beta primer mix. A single record per CDR3 protein comes from TCRdb applying MiXCR to the 5' RACE reads. The sample lists 1,500,000 or so distinct CDR3 sequences; roughly 64% were seen once. The clonotype comes from a man younger than 35 in good health. The chain is built from TRBV12-3 or TRBV12-4 and TRBJ2-7; 9 bases are a match to TRBD1. The specimen sequenced was blood. The CDR3 DNA reads TGTGCCAGCAGTCTCGGGACAGGGTTCTCCTACGAGCAGTACTTC. Its protein is CASSLGTGFSYEQYF.